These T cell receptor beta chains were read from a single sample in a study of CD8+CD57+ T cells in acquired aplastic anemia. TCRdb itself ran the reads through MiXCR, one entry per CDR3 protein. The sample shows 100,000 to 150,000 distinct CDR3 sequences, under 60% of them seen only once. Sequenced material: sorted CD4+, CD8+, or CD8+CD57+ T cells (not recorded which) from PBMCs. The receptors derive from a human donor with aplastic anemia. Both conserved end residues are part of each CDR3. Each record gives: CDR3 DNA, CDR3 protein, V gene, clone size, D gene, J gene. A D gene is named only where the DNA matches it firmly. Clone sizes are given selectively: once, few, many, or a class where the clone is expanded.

TGCAGTGCTAGATACAGGAGAAACACTGAAGCTTTCTTT | CSARYRRNTEAFF | TRBV20-1 | once | . | TRBJ1-1
TGTGCCAGCAGTTTAGCGGGACCTAGCACAGATACGCAGTATTTT | CASSLAGPSTDTQYF | TRBV24-1 | . | TRBD2 | TRBJ2-3
TGTGCCACCTCTCTGTTCCGGGGCGAAAAACTGTCTTTT | CATSLFRGEKLSF | TRBV15 | . | . | TRBJ1-4
TGTGCCAGCAATGCTACGGGACAGTCGTACCAAGAGACCCAGTACTTC | CASNATGQSYQETQYF | TRBV12-3/TRBV12-4 | once | TRBD1 | TRBJ2-5
TGTGCCAGCAGTATACGCCGGTCTGACGAGCAGTACTTC | CASSIRRSDEQYF | TRBV7-8 | few | . | TRBJ2-7
TGTGCCAGCAGCGAGCCGCCCGAAGCTTTCTTT | CASSEPPEAFF | TRBV9 | many | . | TRBJ1-1
TGCAGCGTTGAACAGGGTCCCAATCAGCCCCAGCATTTT | CSVEQGPNQPQHF | TRBV29-1 | . | . | TRBJ1-5
TGTGCCAGCAGCCCTCGACAGGGGGCGTTAGATACGCAGTATTTT | CASSPRQGALDTQYF | TRBV7-6 | many | TRBD1 | TRBJ2-3
TGTGCCAGCAGCCTCCTGGGGACTAGCGGGGGGGCCGAGGAGCAGTACTTC | CASSLLGTSGGAEEQYF | TRBV5-6 | many | TRBD2 | TRBJ2-7
TGCGCCAGCACCGAGGAACTAGCGATCCCCTACGAGCAGTACTTC | CASTEELAIPYEQYF | TRBV5-1 | . | TRBD2 | TRBJ2-7
TGTGCCAGCAGCTCGAAGGTTGGGGGTTACAATGAGCAGTTCTTC | CASSSKVGGYNEQFF | TRBV7-3 | medium-sized | . | TRBJ2-1
TGTGCCAGCGGACTAAGCACAGATACGCAGTATTTT | CASGLSTDTQYF | TRBV7-2 | . | . | TRBJ2-3
TGTGCCATCAGATCCGGGACGGAACCCTACGAGCGGTACTTC | CAIRSGTEPYERYF | TRBV10-3 | . | . | TRBJ2-7
TGTGCCAGCAGTGTGGGACAGCGGCATTCACCCCTCCACTTT | CASSVGQRHSPLHF | TRBV25-1 | . | TRBD1 | TRBJ1-6
TGCAGCGTTGAAGATCCCCCAGGGGTAGAGCAGTACTTC | CSVEDPPGVEQYF | TRBV29-1 | medium-sized | . | TRBJ2-7
TGCAGTGCTAAAGCTTTAGCGGGAGGGCAAGAGACCCAGTACTTC | CSAKALAGGQETQYF | TRBV20-1 | many | TRBD2 | TRBJ2-5
TGTGCCAGCAGCGGGACAGGCCGGGAGACCCAGTACTTC | CASSGTGRETQYF | TRBV7-6 | few | TRBD1 | TRBJ2-5
TGTGCCAGTAGTATTCGGGATAGCAATCAGCCCCAGCATTTT | CASSIRDSNQPQHF | TRBV19 | many | . | TRBJ1-5
TGCAGTACTGATAGAGGCGTCTACAATGAGCAGTTCTTC | CSTDRGVYNEQFF | TRBV20-1 | . | . | TRBJ2-1
TGTGCCAGCAGCTTACACAAGAACACTGAAGCTTTCTTT | CASSLHKNTEAFF | TRBV7-6 | . | . | TRBJ1-1
TGTGCCATCATGCAGTCGATAGGCACTGAAGCTTTCTTT | CAIMQSIGTEAFF | TRBV10-3 | . | . | TRBJ1-1
TGTGCCAGCAGCGCGGACACAGATACGCAGTATTTT | CASSADTDTQYF | TRBV7-9 | . | . | TRBJ2-3
TGTGCCAGCAGTTCCCCTCAGGGTCCGAACACTGAAGCTTTCTTT | CASSSPQGPNTEAFF | TRBV12-3/TRBV12-4 | many | . | TRBJ1-1
TGTGCCACCAGGGCCGAGACGTATCAGCCCCAGCATTTT | CATRAETYQPQHF | TRBV27 | few | . | TRBJ1-5
TGTGCCAGCAGCGACGACAGGGGGGAAAGTGAAAAACTGTTTTTT | CASSDDRGESEKLFF | TRBV2 | . | TRBD1 | TRBJ1-4
TGCAGTGCTCCGACCTGGAACACCGGGGAGCTGTTTTTT | CSAPTWNTGELFF | TRBV20-1 | . | . | TRBJ2-2
TGTGCCAGAAAGCGGGAGGCCATGGACGAGCAGTACTTC | CARKREAMDEQYF | TRBV2 | many | TRBD2 | TRBJ2-7
TGTGCCCTAGCAGAAGACTATGGCTACACCTTC | CALAEDYGYTF | TRBV7-9 | many | . | TRBJ1-2
TGCAGCGTTGAACCGGGACAGGGGGAGGATACGCAGTATTTT | CSVEPGQGEDTQYF | TRBV29-1 | . | TRBD1 | TRBJ2-3
TGTGCCAGCAGCCGCAGGGAGACTTACGAGCAGTACTTC | CASSRRETYEQYF | TRBV7-2 | . | . | TRBJ2-7
TGCAGTGCTAGACAGGAAAGGACAGGGCCTAGCAATCAGCCCCAGCATTTT | CSARQERTGPSNQPQHF | TRBV20-1 | . | TRBD1 | TRBJ1-5
TGTGCCAGTAGTGTAGGTTCAGCCGCCTACGAGCAGTACTTC | CASSVGSAAYEQYF | TRBV19 | many | . | TRBJ2-7
TGTGCCAGCAGCTTAGATCTGGACAGTCCCATCATGAACACTGAAGCTTTCTTT | CASSLDLDSPIMNTEAFF | TRBV11-2 | . | . | TRBJ1-1
TGTGCCAGTAGTGCCTACAGGATGGGGATAACTGAAGCTTTCTTT | CASSAYRMGITEAFF | TRBV19 | . | . | TRBJ1-1
TGTGCCACCAGCAGAGTTGGGGCCGGGGAGCTGTTTTTT | CATSRVGAGELFF | TRBV15 | many | . | TRBJ2-2
TGTGCCATCAGTCGACAGAGCAATCAGCCCCAGCATTTT | CAISRQSNQPQHF | TRBV10-3 | . | . | TRBJ1-5
TGCGCCAGCAACATACTAGCGGGGGCCAGCACAGATACGCAGTATTTT | CASNILAGASTDTQYF | TRBV5-1 | many | TRBD2 | TRBJ2-3